This T cell receptor beta chain was identified during a study of T cell responses to AZD1222 COVID-19 vaccine. Study conclusions and caveats: White British ancestry dominated among donors, who included more females, and clonal diversity was possibly underestimated. Two doses of AZD1222 preceded a rise in Spike-specific TCR breadth and depth.

Pooled in the analysis were second doses at about 4 or about 12 weeks. Only in-frame clones appear in the TCRdb table, and some are missing; sequencing was by immunoSEQ multiplex PCR. The table lists about 120,000 clones, around 90% of them singletons. CDR1 is SEHNR and CDR2 is FQNEAQ in the germline V gene (reference sequence). V lost 3 bases and J lost 8; bases outside the gene matches: 22. The CDR3 spans 19 residues. Notes on this clone: What it binds is unknown.

Source: peripheral blood, taken 28 days after the second AZD1222 dose. The receptor comes from an adult who received the AZD1222 COVID-19 vaccine. This chain joins TRBV7-9 and TRBJ1-2; 9 nucleotides match TRBD1. The CDR3 sequence is CASSLYSSPPLTGGRGYTF. CDR3 coding DNA: TGTGCCAGCAGCTTGTATTCCTCTCCACCCCTGACAGGGGGAAGGGGCTACACCTTC. The whole variable domain, filled in from reference TRBV7-9 and TRBJ1-2, reads DTGVSQNPRHKITKRGQNVTFRCDPISEHNRLYWYRQTLGQGPEFLTYFQNEAQLEKSRLLSDRFSAERPKGSFSTLEIQRTEQGDSAMYLCASSLYSSPPLTGGRGYTFGSGTRLTVV.